A single sample is the source of the 26 T cell receptor beta chains below, sequenced in a study of OX40 agonist ivuxolimab in advanced cancers. The data were produced by immunoSEQ multiplex PCR, yet TCRdb's version contains in-frame clones alone and is incomplete. This table holds more than 20,000 clones, approximately 70% found once. Sequencing was performed on CD4+ or CD8+ T cells sorted from blood, taken in a trial of the OX40 agonist ivuxolimab. Receptor source: an adult with an advanced solid tumor such as melanoma, head and neck, liver or kidney cancer.

The V and J genes are TRBV4-1 and TRBJ1-1; possible D gene TRBD1, 6 bases. V was trimmed by 0 bases and J by 1 base, leaving 15 bases between them. The germline V gene encodes CDR1 MGHRA and CDR2 YSYEKL. CDR3 length equals 17 residues. The DNA for the CDR3 is TGCGCCAGCAGCCAAGAACGACAGGCGAGGGGGAACACTGAAGCTTTCTTT. This gives the protein CASSQERQARGNTEAFF.

This clone has a single count. The genes are TRBV30 and TRBJ1-1, with D unclear. CDR3 length: 12 residues. V lost 6 bases, J lost 1 base, and 9 bases lay in between. Germline V gene sequence: CDR1 GTSNPN, CDR2 SVGIG (reference sequence). This chain's CDR3 is CACWRRNTEAFF. CDR3 DNA: TGTGCCTGTTGGCGGAGGAACACTGAAGCTTTCTTT.

The genes are TRBV5-4 and TRBJ2-2; D unclear. The V end lost 4 bases, the J end lost 0 bases, and 13 bases lay between the germline ends. Germline values: CDR1 SGHNT, CDR2 YYREEE (reference sequence). This CDR3 region has 16 residues. CDR3 bases: TGTGCCAGCAGCCTTGGACGGACCGCGAACACCGGGGAGCTGTTTTTT. Translation gives CASSLGRTANTGELFF.

This sequence joins TRBV9 and TRBJ2-4, with 8 bases identical to TRBD2. Germline CDR1 and CDR2: SGDLS and YYNGEE. J gave up 2 bases and V 3 bases, and 4 bases lay outside the gene matches. This CDR3 is built from 15 residues. CDR3 sequence (DNA): TGTGCCAGCAGCGCCCCGGGGGGGCCCAAAAACATTCAGTACTTC. Protein sequence: CASSAPGGPKNIQYF.

This clone has a handful of counts. The DNA of the CDR3 is TGCGCCAGCAGCCAAGATCCCCTCGGGGCCTCCTACAATGAGCAGTTCTTC. It encodes CASSQDPLGASYNEQFF. This chain links TRBV4-1 with TRBJ2-1, with D perhaps matching TRBD1 or TRBD2 (5 bases each). Trimming removed 0 bases from V and 0 bases from J, with 12 bases in between. The CDR3 has 17 residues. In germline, CDR1 is MGHRA, CDR2 YSYEKL.

The V gene is TRBV7-9, the J gene TRBJ2-2; D call uncertain. Trimming cost V 4 bases and J 4 bases, with 13 bases left between them. The germline gives CDR1 SEHNR, CDR2 FQNEAQ (reference sequence). This CDR3 has 15 amino acids. DNA of the CDR3: TGTGCCAGCAGCTCCACTTCTACAGTCACCGGGGAGCTGTTTTTT. Amino acid sequence: CASSSTSTVTGELFF.

This clone has only a few counts. J is TRBJ1-6 and V is TRBV2; D unresolved. Trimming removed 6 bases at V and 0 bases at J, with 12 bases between. Germline CDR1 SNHLY, CDR2 FYNNEI. The CDR3 is 16 residues long. This CDR3 reads CASRDQVLSYNSPLHF. The DNA for the CDR3 is TGTGCCAGCAGGGACCAGGTCCTCTCCTATAATTCACCCCTCCACTTT.

The table lists this clone with a count of one. The chain employs TRBV6-6 and TRBJ2-1; TRBD1 agrees at 8 bases. Germline-derived CDR1 and CDR2 are MNHNY and SVGAGI (reference sequence). With V trimmed by 3 bases and J by 12 bases, 1 base remained unmatched. This CDR3 comprises 11 residues. The CDR3 DNA reads TGTGCCAGCAGTTATGACAGGGGGCAGTTCTTC. Its translation is CASSYDRGQFF.

The chain recombines TRBV7-2 with TRBJ2-4; a possible D gene is TRBD2 (6 bases). This CDR3 has 15 residues. Trimming cost V 5 bases and J 9 bases, with 20 bases left between them. Germline V gene lookup returns CDR1 SGHTA and CDR2 FQGNSA. In nucleotides, the CDR3 is TGTGCCAGCAGCGTTTCTTCGGGAGCCCAGGGCATTCAGTACTTC. Translation: CASSVSSGAQGIQYF.

The CDR3 spells CASSSSGGNQETQYF. The CDR3 nucleotides read TGTGCCAGCAGTTCGTCCGGGGGTAATCAAGAGACCCAGTACTTC. The gene calls are TRBV6-6 and TRBJ2-5, with TRBD2 as a possible D gene (6 bases). Deletions cut 4 bases from V and 2 bases from J, with 14 bases between. The CDR3 is made up of 15 amino acids. The germline CDR1 and CDR2 sequences are MNHNY and SVGAGI (reference sequence).

The rearrangement uses TRBV4-3 and TRBJ2-3; TRBD2 might be the D (5 bases). The CDR3 sequence is 15 residues long. V lost 3 bases and J 8 bases, leaving 18 bases between the germline ends. Germline V CDR1 and CDR2: LGHNA, YSLEER. CDR3 amino acids: CASSQDYPDAGTQYF. CDR3 DNA: TGCGCCAGCAGCCAGGATTATCCCGACGCGGGTACGCAGTATTTT.

This clone turned up a few times. The genes are TRBV29-1 and TRBJ2-7; D is perhaps TRBD1 or TRBD2 (6 bases each). Germline V gene sequence: CDR1 SQVTM, CDR2 ANQGSEA. Trimming shortened V by 4 bases and J by 0 bases, and 19 bases separated the two germline ends. CDR3 length: 16 amino acids. In nucleotides, the CDR3 is TGCAGCGTTGTAGGGGCAGGGGAGGTTCTCTCCTACGAGCAGTACTTC. Its protein is CSVVGAGEVLSYEQYF.

The rearrangement links TRBV7-9 to TRBJ2-7, with TRBD1 matching 11 bases. Germline assignment: CDR1 SEHNR and CDR2 FQNEAQ (reference sequence). The CDR3 covers 15 residues. After removal of 5 bases from V and 3 bases from J, the junction contained 6 bases not matched to a gene. The CDR3, as DNA: TGTGCCAGCAGCCCGCGGACAGGGGGCAGCTACGAGCAGTACTTC. Residues: CASSPRTGGSYEQYF. Supplemented by reference TRBV7-9 and TRBJ2-7, the full variable domain reads DTGVSQNPRHKITKRGQNVTFRCDPISEHNRLYWYRQTLGQGPEFLTYFQNEAQLEKSRLLSDRFSAERPKGSFSTLEIQRTEQGDSAMYLCASSPRTGGSYEQYFGPGTRLTVT.

The CDR3 is CASSPQGGGNQPQHF. As DNA, the CDR3 is TGCGCCAGCAGCCCCCAGGGGGGGGGTAATCAGCCCCAGCATTTT. The genes are TRBV4-3 and TRBJ1-5, with 7 positions matching TRBD1. V trimming: 4 bases; J trimming: 4 bases; junction bases outside the gene matches: 7. From germline, CDR1 is LGHNA and CDR2 YSLEER. This CDR3 has 15 residues.

This clone was detected only a few times. The chain is built from TRBV27 and TRBJ2-1; 9 positions agree with TRBD2. Looked up from germline, CDR1 is MNHEY and CDR2 is SMNVEV (reference sequence). V was clipped by 4 bases and J by 6 bases; unmatched bases: 19. The CDR3 totals 19 residues. The DNA of the CDR3 is TGTGCCAGCAGTTCCCTCATACCGCGGGGGGGCCGTCCGTCCAATGAGCAGTTCTTC. It specifies CASSSLIPRGGRPSNEQFF.

V and J are TRBV6-4 and TRBJ2-1; the match to TRBD2 covers 9 bases. The CDR3 contains 18 residues. Germline CDR1 MRHNA, CDR2 SNTAGT. The J segment lost 0 bases and the V segment lost 4 bases, leaving 10 bases of the junction unmatched. As DNA, the CDR3 is TGTGCCAGCAGTGCCTCGGGACTAGCCCTTAGCTCCTACAATGAGCAGTTCTTC. It codes for CASSASGLALSSYNEQFF.

V gene TRBV7-4 combines with J gene TRBJ2-6; D remains ambiguous. Germline V gene data show CDR1 as SGHVT and CDR2 as SQSDAQ. Trimming left V 3 bases short and J 5 bases short, with 20 bases between. CDR3 length: 18 amino acids. The CDR3, as DNA: TGTGCCAGCAGCTTTCGTCCCAGCTCACAAAGTCGGGCCAACGTCCTGACTTTC. Translating gives CASSFRPSSQSRANVLTF.

The V and J genes are TRBV7-8 and TRBJ2-3, with 8 bases lining up with TRBD2. Per germline, CDR1 SGHVS and CDR2 FQNEAQ. Trimming took 4 bases from V and 3 from J; bases not matched to a gene: 6. The CDR3 contains 15 residues. The CDR3 here is CASSSGGARTDTQYF. The CDR3 DNA is TGTGCCAGCAGCTCCGGGGGGGCGCGAACAGATACGCAGTATTTT.

The CDR3 DNA is TGTGCCAGCAGCTTAGGAGGTCTCACAGATACGCAGTATTTT. It translates to CASSLGGLTDTQYF. This chain joins TRBV7-8 and TRBJ2-3; no firm D call. V was trimmed by 1 base and J by 2 bases, leaving 7 bases between them. Per the germline V gene, CDR1 is SGHVS and CDR2 is FQNEAQ. The CDR3 covers 14 residues.

This rearrangement joins TRBV28 to TRBJ1-2; 10 bases align to TRBD1. The length of the CDR3 is 14 residues. J lost 8 bases, V lost 7 bases, and 10 bases had no gene match. The germline V gene has CDR1 MDHEN and CDR2 SYDVKM. The CDR3 region is CASTLTGTGEGYTF. CDR3 nucleotide sequence: TGTGCCAGCACCTTAACCGGGACAGGGGAAGGCTACACCTTC.

The V and J genes are TRBV14 and TRBJ1-4; D may be TRBD1 (6 bases). The CDR3 extends over 15 amino acids. From germline, CDR1 is SGHDN and CDR2 FVKESK. V was pared by 5 bases and J by 8 bases, with 18 bases between. This chain's CDR3 is CASSESRGAGEKLFF. CDR3 DNA sequence: TGTGCCAGCAGCGAAAGTCGGGGGGCTGGAGAAAAACTGTTTTTT. The variable domain in full, with the rest retrieved from reference TRBV14 and TRBJ1-4, is EAGVTQFPSHSVIEKGQTVTLRCDPISGHDNLYWYRRVMGKEIKFLLHFVKESKQDESGMPNNRFLAERTGGTYSTLKVQPAELEDSGVYFCASSESRGAGEKLFFGSGTQLSVL.

The CDR3 is CASRFTGSYGYTF. CDR3 nucleotide sequence: TGTGCCAGCAGATTCACAGGGTCCTATGGCTACACCTTC. V is TRBV28 and J is TRBJ1-2, with D perhaps TRBD1 (6 bases). Germline CDR1 MDHEN, CDR2 SYDVKM. The CDR3 covers 13 residues. Deletions cut 6 bases from V and 4 bases from J, with 12 bases between.

The V call is TRBV5-6, the J call TRBJ2-7; D unclear. V was shortened by 2 bases and J by 3 bases, with 12 bases between the two germline ends. Germline values: CDR1 SGHDT, CDR2 YYEEEE. This CDR3 spans 14 amino acids. CDR3 sequence reads: CASSLLRSNYEQYF. The CDR3 nucleotides are TGTGCCAGCAGCTTATTACGGAGCAACTACGAGCAGTACTTC.

V usage is TRBV7-2 and J usage is TRBJ2-3; 13 nucleotides align to TRBD2. There are 16 residues in the CDR3. With V trimmed by 4 bases and J by 5 bases, 6 bases remained unmatched. Germline-derived CDR1 and CDR2 are SGHTA and FQGNSA. The CDR3 DNA reads as TGTGCCAGCAGCTCCGGGACTAGCGGGGCGTTAGATACGCAGTATTTT. Its translation: CASSSGTSGALDTQYF.

The V gene is TRBV6-5, the J gene TRBJ2-4, with TRBD2 as a possible D gene (5 bases). This CDR3 comprises 11 residues. The V and J ends lost 10 bases and 6 bases respectively, with 10 bases between them. Germline CDR1 reads MNHEY; CDR2 reads SVGAGI. In nucleotides, the CDR3 is TGTGCCACGGGGTACTTAAACATTCAGTACTTC. Protein: CATGYLNIQYF.

The chain couples TRBV7-8 to TRBJ1-5; 7 bases map to TRBD1. V was pared by 2 bases and J by 5 bases, with 9 bases of the junction left unmatched. Germline values: CDR1 SGHVS, CDR2 FQNEAQ. The CDR3 runs to 16 residues. The CDR3 DNA reads TGTGCCAGCAGCTTATCGGGGACAGCCAATTATCAGCCCCAGCATTTT. Translating it yields CASSLSGTANYQPQHF.